This passage covers 11 T cell receptor beta chains from one sample sequenced in a study of control samples from healthy donors and cancer patients. Profiling relied on immunoSEQ multiplex PCR, and the TCRdb table lists in-frame clones only, not all of them. The sample yields some 150,000 clones, roughly 93% seen once. Sequencing was done on a sample of blood. All receptors come from a man aged 45-65 years in good health.

V usage is TRBV7-8 and J usage is TRBJ2-3; D remains unclear. V lost 1 base and J lost 5, with 7 bases in between. Germline V gene lookup returns CDR1 SGHVS and CDR2 FQNEAQ. The CDR3 sequence is 13 residues long. CDR3 sequence (DNA): TGTGCCAGCAGCTTAGTGTTGGGAGATACGCAGTATTTT. Amino acids: CASSLVLGDTQYF.

The genes are TRBV2 and TRBJ2-1; possibly TRBD1 or TRBD2 for D (5 bases each). Trimming took 5 bases from V and 6 from J, leaving 26 bases between them. The CDR3 has 18 residues. Per the germline V gene, CDR1 is SNHLY and CDR2 is FYNNEI. CDR3 protein: CASSKLPSGTSGGNEQFF. The CDR3 DNA is TGTGCCAGCAGTAAACTTCCCTCCGGGACCTCTGGGGGCAATGAGCAGTTCTTC.

This clone was found once. The CDR3 DNA sequence: TGTGCCAGCTCACCACCGGGAGGGGGCGCTGGGGCCAACGTCCTGACTTTC. It encodes CASSPPGGGAGANVLTF. V gene TRBV18 combines with J gene TRBJ2-6; tentatively, D is TRBD1 or TRBD2 (7 bases each). Germline CDR1 reads KGHSH; CDR2 reads LQKENI. CDR3 length equals 17 residues. Trimming removed 0 bases from V and 2 bases from J, with 11 bases in between.

This chain uses TRBV14 with TRBJ1-2, with D possibly TRBD1 on 6 matching bases. Trimming removed 1 base from V and 6 bases from J, with 12 bases in between. The CDR3 sequence is 14 residues long. Germline CDR1 is SGHDN and CDR2 is FVKESK. The CDR3 DNA reads TGTGCCAGCAGCCAAGGAGGGGGAGATGATGGCTACACCTTC. It codes for CASSQGGGDDGYTF.

The V and J genes are TRBV6-5 and TRBJ1-4; D gene unclear. V gave up 0 bases and J gave up 0 bases, with 8 bases separating them. The V gene's germline CDR1 is MNHEY and CDR2 SVGAGI. This CDR3 has 16 amino acids. The CDR3 nucleotides read TGTGCCAGCAGTTACTCGCCGGGTCCAACTAATGAAAAACTGTTTTTT. It yields the protein CASSYSPGPTNEKLFF.

In this sample, this clone turned up once. V usage is TRBV5-1 and J usage is TRBJ2-1, with TRBD1 identical over 8 bases. The germline gives CDR1 SGHRS, CDR2 YFSETQ. With 3 bases clipped from V and 0 bases from J, the junction kept 5 bases outside the gene matches. The CDR3 extends over 16 amino acids. CDR3 nucleotide sequence: TGCGCCAGCAGCTCGGGACAGGAGAGCTCCTACAATGAGCAGTTCTTC. This gives the protein CASSSGQESSYNEQFF.

The rearrangement joins TRBV15 to TRBJ1-5; D gene ambiguous. V was shortened by 0 bases and J by 5 bases, with 14 bases between the two germline ends. Germline CDR1 and CDR2: LNHNV and YYDKDF (reference sequence). The CDR3 runs to 16 residues. The CDR3 loop is CATSREITAGHQPQHF. Here the CDR3 DNA reads TGTGCCACCAGCAGAGAAATTACAGCAGGACATCAGCCCCAGCATTTT.

The chain has TRBV3-1 (or the pseudogene TRBV3-2) and TRBJ2-5; 11 bases agree with TRBD1. The CDR3 is 17 residues long. Germline CDR1 reads LGHDT; CDR2 reads YNNKEL (reference sequence). Trimming at V came to 1 base and at J to 6 bases, leaving 10 bases not matched to a gene. This CDR3 reads CASSQGGRTGGRQTQYF. The CDR3 nucleotides are TGTGCCAGCAGCCAAGGGGGAAGGACAGGGGGCAGACAGACCCAGTACTTC.

The chain links TRBV15 to TRBJ2-7, with 7 bases fitting TRBD1. This CDR3 is 14 amino acids long. The J segment lost 6 bases and the V segment lost 5 bases, leaving 10 bases of the junction unmatched. CDR1 LNHNV and CDR2 YYDKDF come from the germline V gene (reference sequence). The CDR3 is CATSPRTGLREQYF. The CDR3 nucleotides are TGTGCCACCAGCCCTAGGACAGGCCTCCGCGAGCAGTACTTC.

V usage is TRBV25-1 and J usage is TRBJ2-1; weak D call: TRBD1 (6 bases). V was pared by 5 bases and J by 15 bases, with 14 bases between. This CDR3 region has 11 residues. Germline V CDR1 and CDR2: MGHDK, SYGVNS. In DNA form, the CDR3 reads TGTGCCAGCAGTTCGGATCAGACAGGGTTCTTC. It translates to CASSSDQTGFF.

V gene TRBV20-1 combines with J gene TRBJ1-1; D is possibly TRBD1 (5 bases). Deletions cut 3 bases from V and 4 bases from J, with 12 bases between. This CDR3 region has 13 residues. Germline values: CDR1 DFQATT, CDR2 SNEGSKA (reference sequence). The CDR3 loop is CSASVLGPTEAFF. The CDR3 DNA is TGCAGTGCTAGTGTTCTGGGACCCACTGAAGCTTTCTTT.